This T cell receptor beta chain stems from a study of regulatory T cells in long-lasting Graves disease. Trimming left V 5 bases short and J 15 bases short, with 20 bases between. The CDR3 totals 14 residues. Libraries of TCR beta came from iRepertoire HTBI primers plus Arm-PCR of CDR3 regions. TCRdb analysed the multiplex PCR reads with MiXCR anew, one entry per CDR3 protein. The table has roughly 500,000 distinct CDR3 sequences, more than 20% seen once. Findings of the study overall: Repertoires from persistent disease leaned toward TRBV28, TRBJ1-2 and TRBJ2-5.

Ten or more counts support this clonotype. The antigen remains undetermined. Stated time point: persistent/refractory GD, antithyroid drugs over 5 years with positive TRAb. Making the TCR library involved RNA that had been extracted from PBMCs. Graves' disease diagnosis was established per American Thyroid Association guidelines. Roughly 10 milliliters of peripheral blood went into EDTA tubes. This material consisted of peripheral blood mononuclear cells (PBMCs), taken when the disease was refractory, from a patient treated with antithyroid drugs. The TCR sequence derives from a female donor with Graves disease. The chain links TRBV12-3 or TRBV12-4 to TRBJ1-6, with D possibly matching TRBD1 (6 bases). The CDR3 sequence is CASSQTGSGALLHF. In DNA form, the CDR3 reads TGTGCCAGCAGTCAGACAGGTTCTGGGGCACTCCTCCACTTT.